A selection of T cell receptor beta chains follows, all from one sample in a study of control samples from healthy donors and cancer patients. Repertoires were generated with immunoSEQ multiplex PCR, while TCRdb's copy carries only in-frame clones and drops some. The repertoire consists of 65,000 to 95,000 clones, with around 91% occurring once and the leading ten covering 5.5% to 7.5%. The sequencing input was blood. These receptors were collected from a man in his fifties or sixties in good health. The CDR3 runs from the conserved cysteine through the conserved F or W. The D gene is left open where the match is weak. Clone size appears in some rows only: once, few, many, or a class for an expanded clone.

DNA: TGTGCCAGCAGCTTAGACGGGACAGGGGTCGAGCAGTACTTC; CDR3: CASSLDGTGVEQYF; size: -; length: 14; V: TRBV7-3; D: TRBD1; J: TRBJ2-7
DNA: TGTGCCAGTAGTATATACCCGACAGGGCCGGCCAAAAACATTCAGTACTTC; CDR3: CASSIYPTGPAKNIQYF; size: -; length: 17; V: TRBV19; D: TRBD1; J: TRBJ2-4
DNA: TGTGCCAGCAGCCCTGACAGGGGATCCTCCTACGAGCAGTACTTC; CDR3: CASSPDRGSSYEQYF; size: -; length: 15; V: TRBV7-6; D: TRBD1; J: TRBJ2-7
DNA: TGTGCCAGCAGCTCAACCACAGGGAACTTCGGCTACACCTTC; CDR3: CASSSTTGNFGYTF; size: -; length: 14; V: TRBV7-3; D: -; J: TRBJ1-2
DNA: TGTGCCAGCAGCATCTACCCCGGGACTAGCGGTTACAATGAGCAGTTCTTC; CDR3: CASSIYPGTSGYNEQFF; size: -; length: 17; V: TRBV9; D: TRBD2; J: TRBJ2-1
DNA: TGCGCCAGCAGCCCTCAAACAGGGGTTCGAAATCAGCCCCAGCATTTT; CDR3: CASSPQTGVRNQPQHF; size: -; length: 16; V: TRBV4-1; D: TRBD1; J: TRBJ1-5
DNA: TGTGCCAGCAGTTACATAGAAGGAGAGACCCAGTACTTC; CDR3: CASSYIEGETQYF; size: -; length: 13; V: TRBV6-6; D: -; J: TRBJ2-5
DNA: TGTGCCATCAGTCGAGACGGGGAGTCCCAGCCCCAGCATTTT; CDR3: CAISRDGESQPQHF; size: -; length: 14; V: TRBV10-3; D: -; J: TRBJ1-5
DNA: TGTGCCAGCAGTGAAGCTTCGGGGGTAGGAACCGGGGAGCTGTTTTTT; CDR3: CASSEASGVGTGELFF; size: few; length: 16; V: TRBV6-1; D: -; J: TRBJ2-2
DNA: TGCGCCAGCAGCTTGGAACTAGCGGGGGCTAATGAGCAGTTCTTC; CDR3: CASSLELAGANEQFF; size: -; length: 15; V: TRBV5-1; D: TRBD2; J: TRBJ2-1
DNA: TGTGCCAGCAGCCAAGAAATGCGGACATCCGTCTCTGGAAACACCATATATTTT; CDR3: CASSQEMRTSVSGNTIYF; size: -; length: 18; V: TRBV3-1/TRBV3-2; D: -; J: TRBJ1-3
DNA: TGCGCCAGCAGTGAGTCGGGGCCGCGGGGAGATACGCAGTATTTT; CDR3: CASSESGPRGDTQYF; size: -; length: 15; V: TRBV10-1; D: -; J: TRBJ2-3
DNA: TGCGCCAGCCGCGCTTATACCACGGCGCCGGGTGAAAAACTGTTTTTT; CDR3: CASRAYTTAPGEKLFF; size: once; length: 16; V: TRBV4-1; D: -; J: TRBJ1-4
DNA: TGTGCCAGCAGCTTAGATATCAGCTATGGCTACACCTTC; CDR3: CASSLDISYGYTF; size: -; length: 13; V: TRBV7-2; D: -; J: TRBJ1-2
DNA: TGTGCCAGCTCCCAGACGGGGAATGAGCAGTTCTTC; CDR3: CASSQTGNEQFF; size: -; length: 12; V: TRBV18; D: -; J: TRBJ2-1
DNA: TGTGCCAGCAGCGTAGGGCCTACAGTCAATCAGCCCCAGCATTTT; CDR3: CASSVGPTVNQPQHF; size: -; length: 15; V: TRBV9; D: -; J: TRBJ1-5
DNA: TGTGCCAGCAGCCGAAGGACAGGGATAACAGATACGCAGTATTTT; CDR3: CASSRRTGITDTQYF; size: -; length: 15; V: TRBV5-8; D: TRBD1; J: TRBJ2-3
DNA: TGTGCCAGCAGCCCGAGGGACGTCTTCTCTGGAAACACCATATATTTT; CDR3: CASSPRDVFSGNTIYF; size: -; length: 16; V: TRBV11-2; D: -; J: TRBJ1-3
DNA: TGCGCCAGCAGCTTCAGGGGGCGGGACGAGCAGTACTTC; CDR3: CASSFRGRDEQYF; size: -; length: 13; V: TRBV5-1; D: TRBD1; J: TRBJ2-7
DNA: TGCGCCAGCAGTGAGTCGGGACAGGGCCCTTACGAGCAGTACTTC; CDR3: CASSESGQGPYEQYF; size: -; length: 15; V: TRBV10-2; D: TRBD1; J: TRBJ2-7
DNA: TGCGCCAGCAGCTTTACTAGCGGGGGGAACAATGAGCAGTTCTTC; CDR3: CASSFTSGGNNEQFF; size: -; length: 15; V: TRBV5-1; D: TRBD2; J: TRBJ2-1
DNA: TGTGCCAGCAGCTTTCGGAGGTCCGGAATTAATGAAAAACTGTTTTTT; CDR3: CASSFRRSGINEKLFF; size: -; length: 16; V: TRBV7-8; D: -; J: TRBJ1-4
DNA: TGTGCCACCAGCAGAGACACTCCCGCCAGGGTTCTTCAGCCCCAGCATTTT; CDR3: CATSRDTPARVLQPQHF; size: -; length: 17; V: TRBV15; D: -; J: TRBJ1-5
DNA: TGTGCCAGCAGCGGGGACACAGCCTCTGGAAACACCATATATTTT; CDR3: CASSGDTASGNTIYF; size: once; length: 15; V: TRBV9; D: -; J: TRBJ1-3
DNA: TGTGCCAGCTCACCACGGTCAGGGGCTCCGAACTATGGCTACACCTTC; CDR3: CASSPRSGAPNYGYTF; size: -; length: 16; V: TRBV18; D: -; J: TRBJ1-2
DNA: TGTGCCAGCAGCTACCCAACCGGGACAGGAATACCCAATGAGCAGTTCTTC; CDR3: CASSYPTGTGIPNEQFF; size: -; length: 17; V: TRBV27; D: TRBD1; J: TRBJ2-1
DNA: TGTGCCTGGATGCTTAGTCGCACTGAAGCTTTCTTT; CDR3: CAWMLSRTEAFF; size: once; length: 12; V: TRBV30; D: -; J: TRBJ1-1
DNA: TGCGCCAGCAGCGGAGAATACAGGGGAGGCTACACCTTC; CDR3: CASSGEYRGGYTF; size: once; length: 13; V: TRBV5-1; D: TRBD1; J: TRBJ1-2
DNA: TGTGCCAGCAGCTTGGGACCGGCAGCTAACTATGGCTACACCTTC; CDR3: CASSLGPAANYGYTF; size: -; length: 15; V: TRBV5-5; D: -; J: TRBJ1-2